The table lists the clone carrying this T cell receptor beta chain with a few counts. Methods used by the authors: It was from reference gene primer amplification that nucleated cell counts were estimated. Profiled with immunoSEQ multiplex PCR; TCRdb holds only in-frame clones, not every one. V and J calls and clone size follow that table, whereas D and trimming were derived from the DNA. The profile shows about 260,000 clones, 80% to 90% of them singletons. These data are taken from a study of blood T cell repertoires in COVID-19. Study-level information: The study drew acute and convalescent COVID-19 samples from the United States, Italy and Spain. Sample material is recorded as cDNA or gDNA derived from T cells, B-cell-depleted T cells, or PBMCs.

Per the germline V gene, CDR1 is SGHKS and CDR2 is YYEKEE (reference sequence). Trimming shortened V by 4 bases and J by 4 bases, and 14 bases separated the two germline ends. This CDR3 region has 14 residues. The origin of this receptor is a woman in her thirties or forties who had recovered from COVID-19. The rearrangement links TRBV5-5 to TRBJ1-2, with D perhaps TRBD1 (5 bases). The sequencing input was peripheral blood. The CDR3, as DNA: TGTGCCAGCAGCCCTAGAACCGGGGGCTATGGCTACACCTTC. Amino acid sequence: CASSPRTGGYGYTF. Combining the CDR3 with reference TRBV5-5 and TRBJ1-2 gives the whole variable domain DAGVTQSPTHLIKTRGQQVTLRCSPISGHKSVSWYQQVLGQGPQFIFQYYEKEERGRGNFPDRFSARQFPNYSSELNVNALLLGDSALYLCASSPRTGGYGYTFGSGTRLTVV.